This T cell receptor (beta chain) was identified during a study of shared clonotypes between healthy human individuals. Notes on the study in general: Clonotypes not shared had lower generation probabilities than those common to all four donors. Few donors restricted represented genetic and exposure-history diversity.

The test was conducted at deep level. Study processing details: Filtering was not the same, since immunoSEQ gave junction-only sequences without quality scores. Clones were sequenced by immunoSEQ multiplex PCR, and TCRdb holds only the in-frame ones, with some missing. V, J and clone size are taken as reported in that table, and D and trimming were inferred from the DNA itself. The table lists a few hundred thousand clones, 97% of them singletons. CDR3 length: 17 residues. Deletions cut 2 bases from V and 3 bases from J, with 17 bases between. Per germline, CDR1 MNHNS and CDR2 SASEGT. Details on this clone: Its target is unknown.

The V gene is TRBV6-1, the J gene TRBJ2-1; either TRBD1 or TRBD2 may fit D (6 bases each). The receptor was derived from a woman aged 25-40 years in good health. Input material: naive CD4+ T cells sorted from blood. Subset of the sample: CD45RA+ positively selected. The chain's CDR3 is CASSEKGDFFLYNEQFF. The CDR3 bases are TGTGCCAGCAGTGAAAAGGGGGACTTCTTTCTCTACAATGAGCAGTTCTTC.